This T cell receptor beta chain was recorded in a study of identical twins. The CDR3 loop spans 13 amino acids. V lost 4 bases and J 4 bases, leaving 11 bases between the germline ends. In germline, CDR1 is MNHEY, CDR2 SVGAGI. TCRdb reanalysed the 5' RACE reads using MiXCR and keeps one entry per CDR3 protein. Found here are more than 250,000 distinct CDR3 sequences, 8% to 9% of them singletons; the top ten hold approximately 2%. Healthy Caucasians alone served as donors. This clonotype came up a few times. These records were also assigned to another study, of yellow fever vaccine responses in identical twins. This second study notes: Convergence reportedly seemed to mark part of the twins' vaccine T cell response, with personalization marking the rest.

This sequence originates from a woman aged 18-30 years in good health. Material: memory (CD45RO+) T cells sorted from blood. The V gene is TRBV6-5, the J gene TRBJ2-7; no reliable D call. CDR3 coding DNA: TGTGCCAGCAGTTCACCCCTAGGTTACGAGCAGTACTTC. This translates into CASSSPLGYEQYF.